This T cell receptor beta chain originates from a study of T cells after yellow fever vaccination. Looking at the study overall: Low-cell-number fractions underwent preparation using SMART-Seq v4 Ultra Low Input. Regarding the study as a whole: Contamination of FACS-sorted repertoires by abundant clonotypes from the bulk population could occur. Subsequent booster samples again held most clones from primary vaccination (less than 98% CD4, 85% to 90% CD8). Peaking on day 5 versus 15, the secondary response was faster but weaker.

With regard to this clonotype: The antigen remains unidentified.

One entry per CDR3 protein results from TCRdb running MiXCR on the 5' RACE reads. This sample yields hundreds of thousands of distinct CDR3 sequences, of which approximately 13% are seen a single time; 3% to 4% belongs to the top ten. The CDR3 consists of 13 residues. CDR1 and CDR2 from the germline V gene are SNHLY and FYNNEI. J lost 5 bases, V lost 6 bases, and 5 bases had no gene match. The origin of this receptor is a man aged 18 to 29 who received the YFV17D yellow fever vaccine. Material: CD4+ T cells sorted from PBMCs, obtained 15 days after the yellow fever booster vaccination. This rearrangement joins TRBV2 to TRBJ1-1, with TRBD1 matching over 8 bases. CDR3 loop: CASRQDRGTEAFF. In DNA form, the CDR3 reads TGTGCCAGCAGGCAAGACAGGGGAACTGAAGCTTTCTTT.